This T cell receptor beta chain was profiled in a study of vaccination and CD4 T cells after COVID-19. Broader study findings: SARS-CoV-2-reactive clonotypes rose nonsignificantly, with the median going from roughly 19 to 38.

Concerning this clonotype: Antigen unknown.

Treatment given: approximately 10-day PBMC culture with coronavirus spike peptide pools or control peptides (ViraFEST assay). Cultured CD4+ T cells had their DNA profiled by the Oncomine TCR Beta short-read assay. From the PCR reads, TCRdb called clonotypes with MiXCR, one entry per CDR3 protein. The table shows more than 13,000 distinct CDR3 sequences, with 65% to 80% occurring only once. This clonotype originated in a human donor who had recovered from COVID-19. Sequencing used CD4+ T cells from blood, cultured in vitro.

Here the CDR3 reads CASSWPGKDTEAFF. In nucleotides, the CDR3 is TGTGCCAGCAGCTGGCCGGGTAAGGACACTGAAGCTTTCTTT. The rearrangement uses TRBV7-8 and TRBJ1-1; the D is unclear. The CDR3 has 14 amino acids. Germline CDR1 and CDR2: SGHVS and FQNEAQ. V was trimmed by 4 bases and J by 3 bases, leaving 12 bases between them.